The entry below gives a single T cell receptor beta chain sequence along with its context. Data came from immunoSEQ multiplex PCR; TCRdb stores just in-frame clones and leaves some out. This sample carries roughly 52,000 clones, more than 65% of them seen once, and the ten largest clones take about 6%. This sample was taken from a study of OX40 agonist ivuxolimab in advanced cancers. The germline V gene encodes CDR1 LNHDA and CDR2 SQIVND (reference sequence). V trimming: 3 bases; J trimming: 9 bases; junction bases outside the gene matches: 5. This CDR3 is 15 amino acids long. Here the sequenced sample was CD4+ or CD8+ T cells sorted from blood, taken in a trial of the OX40 agonist ivuxolimab. J is TRBJ2-3 and V is TRBV19; 14 bases map to TRBD2. This receptor was taken from an adult with an advanced solid tumor such as melanoma, head and neck, liver or kidney cancer. CDR3 sequence reads: CASSMPGLAGGTQYF. DNA for the CDR3: TGTGCCAGTAGTATGCCTGGACTAGCGGGAGGCACGCAGTATTTT.